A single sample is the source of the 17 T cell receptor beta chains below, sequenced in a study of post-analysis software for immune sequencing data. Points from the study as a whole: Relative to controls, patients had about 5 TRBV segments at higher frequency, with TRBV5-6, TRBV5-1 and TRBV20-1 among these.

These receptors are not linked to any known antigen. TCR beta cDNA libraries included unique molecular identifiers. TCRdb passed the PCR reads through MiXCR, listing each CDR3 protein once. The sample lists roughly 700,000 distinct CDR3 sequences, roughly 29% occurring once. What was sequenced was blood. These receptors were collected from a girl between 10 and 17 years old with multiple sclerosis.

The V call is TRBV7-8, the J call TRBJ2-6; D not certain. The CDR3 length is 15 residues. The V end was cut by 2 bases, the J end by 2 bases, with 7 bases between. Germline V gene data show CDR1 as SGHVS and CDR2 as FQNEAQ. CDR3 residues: CASSLRGPGANVLTF. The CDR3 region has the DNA TGTGCCAGCAGCTTACGTGGGCCTGGGGCCAACGTCCTGACTTTC.

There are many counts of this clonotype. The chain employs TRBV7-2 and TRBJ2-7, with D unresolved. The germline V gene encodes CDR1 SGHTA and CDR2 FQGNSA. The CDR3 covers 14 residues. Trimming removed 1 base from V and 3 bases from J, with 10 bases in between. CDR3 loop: CASSLEGRFYEQYF. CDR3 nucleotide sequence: TGTGCCAGCAGCTTAGAGGGCCGATTCTACGAGCAGTACTTC.

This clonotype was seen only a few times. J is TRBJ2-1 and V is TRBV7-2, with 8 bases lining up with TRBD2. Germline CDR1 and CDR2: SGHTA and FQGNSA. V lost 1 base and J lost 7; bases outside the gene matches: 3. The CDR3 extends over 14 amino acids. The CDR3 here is CASSLGLAWNEQFF. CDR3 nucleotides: TGTGCCAGCAGCTTAGGACTAGCGTGGAATGAGCAGTTCTTC.

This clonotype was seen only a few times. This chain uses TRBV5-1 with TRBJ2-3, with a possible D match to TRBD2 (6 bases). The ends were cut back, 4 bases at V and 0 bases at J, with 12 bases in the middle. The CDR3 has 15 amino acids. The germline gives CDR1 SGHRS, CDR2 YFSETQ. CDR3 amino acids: CASSPGALSTDTQYF. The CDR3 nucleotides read TGCGCCAGCAGCCCGGGAGCTCTTAGCACAGATACGCAGTATTTT.

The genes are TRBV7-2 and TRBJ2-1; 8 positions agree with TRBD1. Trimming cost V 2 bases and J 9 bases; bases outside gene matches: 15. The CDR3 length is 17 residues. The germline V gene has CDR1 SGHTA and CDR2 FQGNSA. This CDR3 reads CASSLYPAGQGAGEQFF. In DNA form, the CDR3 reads TGTGCCAGCAGCTTATACCCAGCGGGCCAGGGGGCAGGTGAGCAGTTCTTC.

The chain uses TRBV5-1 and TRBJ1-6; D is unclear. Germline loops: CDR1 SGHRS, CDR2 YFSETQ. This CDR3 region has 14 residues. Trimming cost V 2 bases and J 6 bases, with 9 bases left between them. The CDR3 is CASSLGSTNSPLHF. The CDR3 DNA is TGCGCCAGCAGCTTAGGATCCACTAATTCACCCCTCCACTTT.

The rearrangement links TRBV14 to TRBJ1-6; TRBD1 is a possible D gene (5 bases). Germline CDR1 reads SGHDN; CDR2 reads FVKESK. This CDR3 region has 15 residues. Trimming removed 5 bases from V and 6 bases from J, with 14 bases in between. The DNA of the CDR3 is TGTGCCAGCAGCGTGAAACAGGCCGCTAATTCACCCCTCCACTTT. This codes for CASSVKQAANSPLHF.

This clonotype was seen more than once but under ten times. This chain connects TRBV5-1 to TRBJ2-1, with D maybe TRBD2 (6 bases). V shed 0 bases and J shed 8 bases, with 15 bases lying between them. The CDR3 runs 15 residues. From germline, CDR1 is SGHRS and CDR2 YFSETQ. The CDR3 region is CASSLEGGKVDEQFF. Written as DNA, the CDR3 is TGCGCCAGCAGCTTGGAAGGCGGGAAGGTCGATGAGCAGTTCTTC.

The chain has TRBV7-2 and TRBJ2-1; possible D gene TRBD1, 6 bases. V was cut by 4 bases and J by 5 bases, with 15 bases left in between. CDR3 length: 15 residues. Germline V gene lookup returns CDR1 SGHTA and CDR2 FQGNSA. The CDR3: CASSSLDRVNNEQFF. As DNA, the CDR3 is TGTGCCAGCAGCTCCCTGGACAGAGTTAACAATGAGCAGTTCTTC.

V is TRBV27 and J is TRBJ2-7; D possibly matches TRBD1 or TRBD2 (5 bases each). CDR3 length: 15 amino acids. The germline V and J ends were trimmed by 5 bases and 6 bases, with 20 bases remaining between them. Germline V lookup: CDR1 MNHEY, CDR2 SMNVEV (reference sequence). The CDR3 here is CASSRSRGTTGEQYF. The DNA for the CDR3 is TGTGCCAGCAGTCGCTCGAGAGGGACGACGGGCGAGCAGTACTTC.

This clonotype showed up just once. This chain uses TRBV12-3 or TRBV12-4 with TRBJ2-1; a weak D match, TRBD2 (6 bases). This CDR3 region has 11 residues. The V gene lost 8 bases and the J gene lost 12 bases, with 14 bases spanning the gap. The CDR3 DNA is TGTGCCAGCGTCACCGGGACTCTGCAGTTCTTC. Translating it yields CASVTGTLQFF.

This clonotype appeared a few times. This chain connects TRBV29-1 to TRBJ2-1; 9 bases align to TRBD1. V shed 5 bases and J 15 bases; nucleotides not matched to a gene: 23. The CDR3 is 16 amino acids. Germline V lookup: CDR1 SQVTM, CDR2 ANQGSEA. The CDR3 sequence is CSVSGGQGTTLADLFF. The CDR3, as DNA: TGCAGCGTTTCCGGCGGACAGGGGACCACCTTGGCGGACCTGTTCTTC.

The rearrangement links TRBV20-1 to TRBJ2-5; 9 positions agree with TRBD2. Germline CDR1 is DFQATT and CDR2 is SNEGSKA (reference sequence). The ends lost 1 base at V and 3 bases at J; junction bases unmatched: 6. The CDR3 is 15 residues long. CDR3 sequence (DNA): TGCAGTGCTAGAGCACTAGCGGGTTGGGAAGAGACCCAGTACTTC. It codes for CSARALAGWEETQYF.

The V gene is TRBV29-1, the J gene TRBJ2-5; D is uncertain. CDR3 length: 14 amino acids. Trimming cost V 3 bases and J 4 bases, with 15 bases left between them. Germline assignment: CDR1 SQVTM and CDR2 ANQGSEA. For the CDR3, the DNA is TGCAGCGTTGATCTAAGGGAAGGGCCAGAGACCCAGTACTTC. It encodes CSVDLREGPETQYF.

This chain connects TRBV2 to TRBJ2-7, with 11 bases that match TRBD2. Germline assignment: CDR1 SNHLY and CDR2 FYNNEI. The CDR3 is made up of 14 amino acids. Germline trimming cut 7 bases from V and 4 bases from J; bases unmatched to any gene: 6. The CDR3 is CASIAPSGRYEQYF. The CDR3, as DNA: TGTGCCAGCATTGCGCCTAGCGGGAGGTACGAGCAGTACTTC. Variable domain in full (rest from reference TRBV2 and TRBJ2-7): EPEVTQTPSHQVTQMGQEVILRCVPISNHLYFYWYRQILGQKVEFLVSFYNNEISEKSEIFDDQFSVERPDGSNFTLKIRSTKLEDSAMYFCASIAPSGRYEQYFGPGTRLTVT.

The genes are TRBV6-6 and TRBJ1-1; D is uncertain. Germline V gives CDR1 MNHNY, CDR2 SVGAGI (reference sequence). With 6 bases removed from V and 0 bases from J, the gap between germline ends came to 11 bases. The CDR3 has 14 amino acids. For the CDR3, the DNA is TGTGCCAGCAGCCTTAAGCTCATGAACACTGAAGCTTTCTTT. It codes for CASSLKLMNTEAFF.

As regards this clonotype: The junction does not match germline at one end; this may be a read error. The CDR3 here is CACSYSNSGRASDEQYF. The DNA for the CDR3 is TGTGCCTGCAGTTACTCGAACAGCGGGAGGGCCTCGGACGAGCAGTACTTC. The V call is TRBV6-6, the J call TRBJ2-5, with 10 positions matching TRBD2. The DNA end is a closer match to TRBJ2-7, so the J assignment may be wrong. CDR3 length equals 17 residues. The germline V gene has CDR1 MNHNY and CDR2 SVGAGI (reference sequence).